These 29 T cell receptor beta chains came from one sample sequenced in a study of cytomegalovirus exposure and HLA in healthy donors. PCR was performed using 60 Vbeta and 13 Jbeta primers. Only in-frame clones appear in the TCRdb table, and some are missing; sequencing was by immunoSEQ multiplex PCR. The table includes under 200,000 clones, approximately 80% detected once. The sample consisted of PBMCs. The receptors derive from a woman in her 50s in good health and CMV-seronegative.

The chain joins TRBV5-4 to TRBJ1-1; D gene unclear. Germline CDR1 reads SGHNT; CDR2 reads YYREEE (reference sequence). V shed 1 base and J shed 6 bases, with 13 bases lying between them. The CDR3 totals 14 residues. DNA for the CDR3: TGTGCCAGCAGCTTGTTTTCCTCTACCGCTGAAGCTTTCTTT. Translated, it gives CASSLFSSTAEAFF.

This chain joins TRBV7-9 and TRBJ2-1, with TRBD1 matching 9 bases. The V and J ends lost 3 bases and 6 bases, in that order; junction bases with no gene match: 6. From germline, CDR1 is SEHNR and CDR2 FQNEAQ (reference sequence). The CDR3 has 15 amino acids. The CDR3 sequence is CASSFRDREFNEQFF. The CDR3 DNA follows: TGTGCCAGCAGCTTCCGGGACAGGGAGTTCAATGAGCAGTTCTTC.

This clone was seen only a few times. V is TRBV25-1 and J is TRBJ2-7, with D hard to call. This CDR3 spans 14 amino acids. The germline V gene has CDR1 MGHDK and CDR2 SYGVNS. V lost 6 bases, J lost 8 bases, and 20 bases lay in between. The CDR3: CASSRPFRGRQQYF. CDR3 in DNA: TGTGCCAGCAGCCGCCCCTTCCGAGGCAGACAGCAGTACTTC.

This clone occurred a few times. The chain recombines TRBV28 with TRBJ2-3, with TRBD2 identical over 9 bases. This CDR3 region has 16 residues. Germline V gene lookup returns CDR1 MDHEN and CDR2 SYDVKM. Trimming took 2 bases from V and 6 from J; bases not matched to a gene: 9. The CDR3 nucleotides read TGTGCCAGCAGTTTAGGCGCGCGGGGGGGCGGGGATACGCAGTATTTT. This codes for CASSLGARGGGDTQYF.

The V and J genes are TRBV2 and TRBJ2-1, with 7 bases aligning to TRBD1. The V and J ends lost 6 bases and 7 bases, in that order; junction bases with no gene match: 6. This CDR3 contains 13 residues. Germline CDR1 SNHLY, CDR2 FYNNEI. The CDR3 sequence: CASSQGEGNEQFF. The CDR3 DNA follows: TGTGCCAGCAGCCAGGGGGAAGGAAATGAGCAGTTCTTC.

This clone was counted a few times. The V and J genes are TRBV6-5 and TRBJ2-5, with D maybe TRBD1 (7 bases). The CDR3 covers 15 residues. The germline CDR1 and CDR2 sequences are MNHEY and SVGAGI. Trimming removed 7 bases at V and 5 bases at J, with 20 bases between. Here the CDR3 DNA reads TGTGCCAGCACCATTATCGGGGCAGGGGGGGAGACCCAGTACTTC. Translation: CASTIIGAGGETQYF.

This clone was detected only once. The V gene is TRBV21-1, the J gene TRBJ1-5; the table names TRBD1, a call not compared with the DNA. TRBV21-1 is a recognized pseudogene. This CDR3 comprises 19 residues. DNA for the CDR3: TGTGCCAGCAGCAAAGGGCGGGGACAGGGGTCTTTCAGCAATCAGCCCCAGCATTTT. Translated, it gives CASSKGRGQGSFSNQPQHF.

The V gene is TRBV18, the J gene TRBJ2-5; a possible D gene is TRBD2 (6 bases). This CDR3 is built from 13 residues. Trimming removed 4 bases from V and 3 bases from J, with 9 bases in between. Looked up from germline, CDR1 is KGHSH and CDR2 is LQKENI. Here the CDR3 DNA reads TGTGCCAGCTCACTCGGCGGGGAAGAGACCCAGTACTTC. Translation: CASSLGGEETQYF.

The J gene is TRBJ2-1, the V gene TRBV13; 11 nucleotides align to TRBD1. Germline assignment: CDR1 PRHDT and CDR2 FYEKMQ (reference sequence). The CDR3 runs 15 residues. V lost 3 bases and J lost 6; bases outside the gene matches: 4. The CDR3 region is CASSFTGTGGNEQFF. The CDR3 bases are TGTGCCAGCAGCTTTACCGGGACAGGGGGCAATGAGCAGTTCTTC.

The chain is built from TRBV19 and TRBJ2-7, with 7 bases aligning to TRBD2. The CDR3 length is 14 residues. Losses at the gene ends were 5 bases for V and 3 bases for J; bases not matched to a gene: 7. In germline, CDR1 is LNHDA, CDR2 SQIVND (reference sequence). The CDR3 sequence is CASSFSLAGYEQYF. Here the CDR3 DNA reads TGTGCCAGTAGTTTCTCCTTAGCGGGCTACGAGCAGTACTTC.

CDR3 loop: CASTPGQGENTEAFF. In nucleotides, the CDR3 is TGTGCCAGCACCCCAGGACAGGGGGAGAACACTGAAGCTTTCTTT. The chain joins TRBV5-4 to TRBJ1-1; 10 nucleotides agree with TRBD1. Losses at the gene ends were 6 bases for V and 1 base for J; bases not matched to a gene: 6. There are 15 residues in the CDR3. From germline, CDR1 is SGHNT and CDR2 YYREEE (reference sequence).

Only a few counts were recorded for this clone. The chain links TRBV27 to TRBJ2-5; D ambiguous. The ends were cut back, 5 bases at V and 0 bases at J, with 13 bases in the middle. This CDR3 has 15 amino acids. The germline CDR1 and CDR2 sequences are MNHEY and SMNVEV (reference sequence). CDR3 protein: CASSPSMSNQETQYF. DNA for the CDR3: TGTGCCAGCAGTCCCTCGATGAGCAACCAAGAGACCCAGTACTTC.

The V gene is TRBV27, the J gene TRBJ1-1, with 7 bases lining up with TRBD1. Germline lookup yields CDR1 MNHEY and CDR2 SMNVEV (reference sequence). J was trimmed by 6 bases and V by 4 bases; bases with no gene match: 5. This CDR3 is 13 amino acids long. The CDR3 is CASSYRGAAEAFF. The CDR3 DNA follows: TGTGCCAGCAGTTACAGGGGAGCAGCTGAAGCTTTCTTT.

In this sample, this clone turned up a few times. The chain carries TRBV28 and TRBJ2-7; 8 bases align to TRBD1. CDR3 size: 15 residues. Germline V CDR1 and CDR2: MDHEN, SYDVKM. Trimming removed 5 bases from V and 1 base from J; junction bases left unmatched: 7. CDR3 residues: CASSGPRQGSYEQYF. Here the CDR3 DNA reads TGTGCCAGCAGTGGACCGAGACAGGGGTCCTACGAGCAGTACTTC.

This clone was observed a few times. V and J are TRBV5-1 and TRBJ2-1; D not resolved. V was cut by 2 bases and J by 3 bases, with 9 bases left in between. This CDR3 comprises 14 residues. CDR1 and CDR2 from the germline V gene are SGHRS and YFSETQ. The CDR3 bases are TGCGCCAGCAGCTTAGAGGTTAACTACAATGAGCAGTTCTTC. Protein product: CASSLEVNYNEQFF.

This clone showed up just a few times. The rearrangement uses TRBV10-3 and TRBJ2-7, with TRBD1 matching 8 bases. Germline CDR1 and CDR2: ENHRY and SYGVKD. CDR3 length: 13 residues. V lost 9 bases and J lost 6; bases outside the gene matches: 10. The DNA for the CDR3 is TGTGCCATTAACTCAGGGGGCGATGCCGAGCAGTACTTC. Encoded protein: CAINSGGDAEQYF.

In its sample, this clone was seen once. CDR3 sequence reads: CASSSGTNTGELFF. The CDR3 DNA sequence: TGTGCCAGCAGCTCCGGGACGAACACCGGGGAGCTGTTTTTT. This chain connects TRBV7-3 to TRBJ2-2, with D possibly matching TRBD2 (5 bases). Germline CDR1 and CDR2: SGHTA and FQGTGA. V lost 4 bases and J lost 0, with 6 bases in between. This CDR3 contains 14 residues.

The chain links TRBV7-2 to TRBJ2-6, with 8 bases lining up with TRBD1. The CDR3 is made up of 17 amino acids. The V gene's germline CDR1 is SGHTA and CDR2 FQGNSA. V trimming: 4 bases; J trimming: 1 base; junction bases outside the gene matches: 6. Here the CDR3 reads CASSYGQGASGANVLTF. CDR3 coding DNA: TGTGCCAGCAGCTACGGACAGGGAGCGTCTGGGGCCAACGTCCTGACTTTC.

The chain joins TRBV5-4 to TRBJ1-1; D remains unclear. The germline gives CDR1 SGHNT, CDR2 YYREEE (reference sequence). This CDR3 comprises 12 residues. V lost 0 bases to trimming and J lost 11 bases, with 11 bases between them. CDR3 amino acids: CASSLVGRGAFF. The CDR3 nucleotides are TGTGCCAGCAGCTTGGTAGGGAGAGGGGCTTTCTTT. The full variable domain, completed using reference TRBV5-4 and TRBJ1-1, is ETGVTQSPTHLIKTRGQQVTLRCSSQSGHNTVSWYQQALGQGPQFIFQYYREEENGRGNFPPRFSGLQFPNYSSELNVNALELDDSALYLCASSLVGRGAFFGQGTRLTVV.

The CDR3 loop is CASSLAGRGLEGYTF. CDR3 coding DNA: TGTGCCAGCAGCTTAGCGGGCAGGGGGCTAGAAGGCTACACCTTC. The V gene is TRBV13, the J gene TRBJ1-2; 8 bases fit TRBD1. Per the germline V gene, CDR1 is PRHDT and CDR2 is FYEKMQ (reference sequence). Germline trimming cut 1 base from V and 8 bases from J; bases unmatched to any gene: 9. There are 15 residues in the CDR3. Using reference TRBV13 and TRBJ1-2 for the parts outside the CDR3, the full variable domain is AAGVIQSPRHLIKEKRETATLKCYPIPRHDTVYWYQQGPGQDPQFLISFYEKMQSDKGSIPDRFSAQQFSDYHSELNMSSLELGDSALYFCASSLAGRGLEGYTFGSGTRLTVV.

The chain employs TRBV10-1 and TRBJ1-1; D possibly corresponds to TRBD1 (6 bases). Germline V gene data show CDR1 as WNHNN and CDR2 as SYGVQD (reference sequence). The CDR3 loop spans 16 amino acids. Trimming cost V 4 bases and J 1 base, with 16 bases left between them. The CDR3 spells CASSAYRTARNTEAFF. CDR3 in DNA: TGCGCCAGCAGTGCCTATCGGACAGCCCGGAACACTGAAGCTTTCTTT.

J is TRBJ2-1 and V is TRBV27; D possibly corresponds to TRBD1 (6 bases). This CDR3 is built from 15 residues. Germline lookup yields CDR1 MNHEY and CDR2 SMNVEV (reference sequence). V lost 6 bases to trimming and J lost 2 bases, with 14 bases between them. CDR3 bases: TGTGCCAGCAGGTTCCCAGGGGCGGCCTACAATGAGCAGTTCTTC. Encoded protein: CASRFPGAAYNEQFF.

The chain is built from TRBV7-6 and TRBJ2-7, with D tentatively TRBD2 (6 bases). Trimming cost V 5 bases and J 3 bases, with 17 bases left between them. The CDR3 extends over 15 amino acids. Germline V gives CDR1 SGHVS, CDR2 FNYEAQ. CDR3 amino acids: CASSRGTDRIYEQYF. CDR3 nucleotides: TGTGCCAGCAGCCGCGGGACCGATCGTATCTACGAGCAGTACTTC.

The genes are TRBV29-1 and TRBJ2-5; no firm D call. The CDR3 is 12 amino acids. The germline gives CDR1 SQVTM, CDR2 ANQGSEA. The V end was cut by 3 bases, the J end by 1 base, with 6 bases between. The CDR3, as DNA: TGCAGCGTTGACGGTCGCCAAGAGACCCAGTACTTC. It is translated as CSVDGRQETQYF. Based on the CDR3 plus reference TRBV29-1 and TRBJ2-5, the full variable domain is SAVISQKPSRDICQRGTSLTIQCQVDSQVTMMFWYRQQPGQSLTLIATANQGSEATYESGFVIDKFPISRPNLTFSTLTVSNMSPEDSSIYLCSVDGRQETQYFGPGTRLLVL.

The V and J genes are TRBV7-7 and TRBJ2-2, with 9 bases fitting TRBD2. The germline gives CDR1 SSHAT, CDR2 FNYEAQ (reference sequence). This CDR3 contains 15 residues. The J segment lost 5 bases and the V segment lost 5 bases, leaving 6 bases of the junction unmatched. CDR3 in amino acids: CASSSKSGRTGELFF. In DNA, the CDR3 is TGTGCCAGCAGCAGCAAAAGCGGGAGGACCGGGGAGCTGTTTTTT.

The rearrangement joins TRBV27 to TRBJ2-7; 10 positions agree with TRBD2. CDR1 MNHEY and CDR2 SMNVEV come from the germline V gene (reference sequence). The CDR3 runs to 16 residues. Germline trimming cut 7 bases from V and 4 bases from J; bases unmatched to any gene: 13. Here the CDR3 DNA reads TGTGCCAGCACCCCCTGGGCTAGCGGGGGAGTGTACGAGCAGTACTTC. Its protein product is CASTPWASGGVYEQYF.

This chain links TRBV5-4 with TRBJ2-3; D possibly corresponds to TRBD2 (5 bases). The CDR3 is 15 residues long. The germline V gene encodes CDR1 SGHNT and CDR2 YYREEE (reference sequence). Between the trimmed V and J ends, which lost 0 bases and 0 bases, there was a span of 8 bases. CDR3 DNA sequence: TGTGCCAGCAGCTTGGCCCGGACTAGCACAGATACGCAGTATTTT. Amino acid sequence: CASSLARTSTDTQYF.

This clone was recorded once. The rearrangement uses TRBV5-1 and TRBJ2-7; D ambiguous. This CDR3 has 13 amino acids. Germline V lookup: CDR1 SGHRS, CDR2 YFSETQ. V was shortened by 0 bases and J by 6 bases, with 10 bases between the two germline ends. The CDR3: CASSLGAEAEQYF. The CDR3, as DNA: TGCGCCAGCAGCTTGGGTGCCGAGGCCGAGCAGTACTTC. The variable domain in full, with the rest retrieved from reference TRBV5-1 and TRBJ2-7, is KAGVTQTPRYLIKTRGQQVTLSCSPISGHRSVSWYQQTPGQGLQFLFEYFSETQRNKGNFPGRFSGRQFSNSRSEMNVSTLELGDSALYLCASSLGAEAEQYFGPGTRLTVT.

The rearrangement links TRBV27 to TRBJ2-7; perhaps TRBD2 as D (6 bases). The CDR3 has 13 amino acids. Germline V CDR1 and CDR2: MNHEY, SMNVEV (reference sequence). Deletions cut 7 bases from V and 12 bases from J, with 22 bases between. The CDR3 region is CASTPRAGLRWYF. CDR3 bases: TGTGCCAGCACCCCTCGTGCGGGGCTACGATGGTACTTC.